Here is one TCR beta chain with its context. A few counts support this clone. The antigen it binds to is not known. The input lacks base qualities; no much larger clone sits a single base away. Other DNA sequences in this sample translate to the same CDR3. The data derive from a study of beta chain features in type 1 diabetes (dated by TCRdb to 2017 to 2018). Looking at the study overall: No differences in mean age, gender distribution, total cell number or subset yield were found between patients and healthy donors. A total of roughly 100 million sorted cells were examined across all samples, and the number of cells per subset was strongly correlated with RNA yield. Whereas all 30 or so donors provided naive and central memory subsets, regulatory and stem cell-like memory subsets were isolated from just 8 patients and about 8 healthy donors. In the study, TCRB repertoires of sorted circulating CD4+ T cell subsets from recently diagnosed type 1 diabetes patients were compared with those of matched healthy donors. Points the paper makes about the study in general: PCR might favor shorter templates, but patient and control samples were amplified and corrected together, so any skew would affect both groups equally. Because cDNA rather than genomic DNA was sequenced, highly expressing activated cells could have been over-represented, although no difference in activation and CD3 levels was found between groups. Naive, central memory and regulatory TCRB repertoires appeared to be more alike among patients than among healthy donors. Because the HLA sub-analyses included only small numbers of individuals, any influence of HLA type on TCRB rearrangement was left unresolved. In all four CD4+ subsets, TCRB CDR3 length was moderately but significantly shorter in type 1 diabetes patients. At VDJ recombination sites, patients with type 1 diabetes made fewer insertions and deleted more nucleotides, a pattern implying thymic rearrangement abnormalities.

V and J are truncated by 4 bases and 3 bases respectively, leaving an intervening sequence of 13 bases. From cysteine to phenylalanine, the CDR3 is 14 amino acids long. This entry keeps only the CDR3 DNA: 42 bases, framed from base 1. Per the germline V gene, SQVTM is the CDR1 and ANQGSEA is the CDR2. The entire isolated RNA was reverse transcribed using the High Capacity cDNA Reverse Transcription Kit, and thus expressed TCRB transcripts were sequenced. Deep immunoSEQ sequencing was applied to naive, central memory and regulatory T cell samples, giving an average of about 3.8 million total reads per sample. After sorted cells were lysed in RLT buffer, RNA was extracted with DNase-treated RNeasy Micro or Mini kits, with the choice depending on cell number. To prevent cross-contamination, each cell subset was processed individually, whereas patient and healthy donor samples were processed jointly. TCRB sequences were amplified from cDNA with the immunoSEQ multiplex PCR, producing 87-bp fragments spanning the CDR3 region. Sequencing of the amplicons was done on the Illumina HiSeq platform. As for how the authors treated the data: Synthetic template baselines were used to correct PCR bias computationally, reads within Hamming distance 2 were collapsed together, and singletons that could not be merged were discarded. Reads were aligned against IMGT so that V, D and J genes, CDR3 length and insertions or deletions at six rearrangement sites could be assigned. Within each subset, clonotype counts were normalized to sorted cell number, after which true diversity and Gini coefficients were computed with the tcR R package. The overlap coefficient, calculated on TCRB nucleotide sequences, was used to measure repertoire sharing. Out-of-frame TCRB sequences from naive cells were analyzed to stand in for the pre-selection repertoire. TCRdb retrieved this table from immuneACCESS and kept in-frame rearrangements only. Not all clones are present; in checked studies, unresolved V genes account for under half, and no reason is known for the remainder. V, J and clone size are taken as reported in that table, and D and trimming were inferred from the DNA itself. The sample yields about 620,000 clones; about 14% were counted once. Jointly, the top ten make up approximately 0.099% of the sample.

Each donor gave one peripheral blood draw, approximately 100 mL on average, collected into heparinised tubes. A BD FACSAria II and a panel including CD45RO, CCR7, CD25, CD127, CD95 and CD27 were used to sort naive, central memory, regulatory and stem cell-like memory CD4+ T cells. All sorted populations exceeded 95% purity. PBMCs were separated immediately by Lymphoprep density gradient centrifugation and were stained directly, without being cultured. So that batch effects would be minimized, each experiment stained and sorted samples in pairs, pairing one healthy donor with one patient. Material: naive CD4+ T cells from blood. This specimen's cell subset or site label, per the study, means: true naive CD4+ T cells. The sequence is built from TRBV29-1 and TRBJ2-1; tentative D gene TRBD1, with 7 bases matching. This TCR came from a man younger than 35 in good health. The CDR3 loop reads CSVAGGLSYNEQFF. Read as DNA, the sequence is TGCAGCGTTGCAGGGGGACTGAGCTACAATGAGCAGTTCTTC.